This T cell receptor beta chain was identified in a study of early T cells in non-severe SARS-CoV-2 infection (dated by TCRdb to about 2021). Describing the broader study: Because TCR sequencing relied on bulk RNA taken from unsorted whole blood, pairing of alpha and beta chains was not possible.

Based on the germline V gene (reference sequence), the CDR1 and CDR2 sequences are SEHNR and FQNEAQ. The CDR3, from cysteine to phenylalanine, totals 15 residues. Only the CDR3 part of the read is kept: 45 bases, read in frame from the first base. V is reduced by 3 bases and J by 1 base, leaving a spacing of 12 bases between them. Receptors were amplified or captured by 5' RACE. Instrument on record: NextSeq 500. Unique molecular identifiers were attached to individual cDNA molecules in the TCR library protocol so that sequencing error and PCR bias could be corrected. TCR alpha and beta chains were both sequenced, and the abundances of alpha and beta sequences in each sample were closely correlated with each other. In the source study's methods: Decombinator V4 was used to annotate TCR sequences for V gene, J gene and CDR3. TCRs were defined as expanded if a significant change between any two time points was detected under a Poisson model with p below 0.0001. TCR abundances were normalised to the total number of TCRs sequenced in each sample and reported as counts per million. MAIT TCRs were defined by TRAV1-2 paired with TRAJ12, TRAJ20 or TRAJ33, and iNKT TCRs by TRAV10 paired with TRAJ18. VDJdb, accessed 1 November 2021, was searched for CMV, EBV and SARS-CoV-2 annotated TCRs, with TCRs annotated for multiple antigens excluded. TCRdb itself trimmed the public reads at Q25 with fastp, ran MiXCR and retained productive beta chains. Duplicate CDR3 protein sequences are folded into a single record with the most common DNA and genes. TCRdb, not the authors, supplied the V and J calls. Counted in this sample were about 64,000 distinct CDR3 sequences; over 9% of them appeared once. Of the sample, nearly 3% falls within the top ten clones.

Overall results and qualifications from the work: VDJdb matching was skewed toward anti-spike CD8 responses, so virus-specific expansions were likely underestimated and private and CD4 specificities were missed.

This clonotype was counted between two and nine times. The antigen it binds to is not known. Base qualities were left out, and no much larger clone turns up one base away. Set within a cohort of healthcare workers in London, UK, this nested case-control study involved weekly PCR testing of nasopharyngeal swabs along with blood sampling. Between 23 and 31 March 2020, the week of the UK lockdown, healthcare workers were enrolled and then followed up weekly for as long as 16 weeks. Material: whole blood, obtained at baseline. Here the chain combines TRBV7-9 and TRBJ1-1, with no confidently assigned D gene. This TCR came from an adult who was a healthcare worker with PCR-confirmed SARS-CoV-2 infection or an uninfected control (not recorded which). The CDR3 reads CASSLVGRKNTEAFF. The nucleotide sequence is TGTGCCAGCAGCTTGGTGGGTCGGAAGAACACTGAAGCTTTCTTT.